This T cell receptor beta chain originates from a study of T cell responses to AZD1222 COVID-19 vaccine. The repertoire was sequenced with immunoSEQ multiplex PCR; TCRdb's copy has only in-frame clones and lacks some. Of more than 100,000 clones in the sample, around nine tenths are singletons; the top ten hold roughly 2.6%. Study results and limitations: The breadth and depth of Spike-specific TCRs increased once two AZD1222 doses had been given. Recipients of AZD1222 seropositive at baseline numbered only five or six. Sampling that yielded the repertoires occurred only after the peak T cell response.

A remark on this clone: Its antigen is as yet unknown.

The sequence was collected from an adult in good health. The starting material was peripheral blood, obtained on day 0 of AZD1222 vaccination.

The CDR3 DNA is TGTGCCAGCAGTTCCGGGACAGGTAATTACAATGAGCAGTTCTTC. As protein: CASSSGTGNYNEQFF. The chain uses TRBV27 and TRBJ2-1, with TRBD1 identical over 8 bases. Per the germline V gene, CDR1 is MNHEY and CDR2 is SMNVEV (reference sequence). Trimming removed 4 bases from V and 4 bases from J; junction bases left unmatched: 6. This CDR3 has 15 amino acids.